The present T cell receptor beta chain was sequenced within a study of blood T cell repertoires in COVID-19. About the study: The origin of the acute and convalescent COVID-19 samples was the United States, Italy and Spain. The analysed material was cDNA or gDNA that came from T cells, B-cell-depleted T cells, or PBMCs.

Per the original data handling: Researchers report that nucleated cell counts were estimated from reference gene primer amplification. Libraries were prepared by immunoSEQ multiplex PCR; TCRdb keeps only in-frame clonotypes and omits some of them. Clone size and the V and J calls come from that table; the DNA yielded D and trimming. The repertoire consists of more than 90,000 clones, with about 71% occurring once and the leading ten covering around 25%. Unmatched junction bases numbered 6, after V lost 5 bases and J lost 1 base. Germline assignment: CDR1 SGHVS and CDR2 FQNEAQ. This CDR3 has 16 residues.

The receptor was isolated from a woman aged 55-70 years in a cohort sampled during active or convalescent COVID-19. The sequencing sample was made of peripheral blood. The V gene is TRBV7-8, the J gene TRBJ2-5; 11 positions agree with TRBD2. The CDR3 sequence: CASSTPLAGAQETQYF. CDR3 in DNA: TGTGCCAGCAGCACCCCACTAGCGGGGGCCCAAGAGACCCAGTACTTC.